The source of this T cell receptor beta chain is a study of T cells in Graves' hyperthyroidism and ophthalmopathy. Based on clinical symptoms, serum thyroxine and TRAb, thyroid ultrasound and orbital computed tomography, diagnoses were reached. Researchers took RNA transcripts and amplified the TCR beta CDR3 regions from them. During a first-round RT-PCR of the TCR CDR3, the HTBI primer set was used. One entry per CDR3 protein results from TCRdb running MiXCR on the multiplex PCR reads. This table holds approximately 200,000 distinct CDR3 sequences, 15% to 20% found once. Germline CDR1 LGHDT, CDR2 YNNKEL (reference sequence). This CDR3 has 12 residues. Trimming cost V 1 base and J 6 bases, with 5 bases left between them. Regarding the study as a whole: Ophthalmopathy, as predicted by the model, came a median about seven months after the prediction.

In this sample, this clonotype turned up many times. Antigen unknown. This sequence joins TRBV3-1 and TRBJ2-3; D is ambiguous. The sample was blood. This receptor was identified in a man in his forties with Graves' hyperthyroidism. The CDR3 sequence: CASSQVADTQYF. The CDR3 DNA reads as TGTGCCAGCAGCCAAGTGGCGGATACGCAGTATTTT.